This T cell receptor beta chain was found in a study of T cells in Graves' hyperthyroidism and ophthalmopathy (dated by TCRdb to 2018 to 2020). A note on the overall study: Peripheral blood samples were taken at the time of initial diagnosis, prior to any treatment. To identify distinguishing TCR V-J signatures, a discovery cohort of roughly 100 patients was used, comprising 40 to 45 with Graves' ophthalmopathy and some 57 with stable Graves' hyperthyroidism. Prospective prediction of ophthalmopathy was tested in an independent validation cohort of 18 to 20 hyperthyroidism patients and 15 to 17 patients who later progressed to ophthalmopathy. The 100 discovery patients were randomly split 7:3 into training and test sets. In addition, the study compared T-cell repertoires in thyroid tissue and in blood from several Graves' hyperthyroidism patients. After blood sampling, hyperthyroidism patients were treated with methimazole at a starting dose of 30 mg daily, and ophthalmopathy patients were treated with high-dose intravenous methylprednisolone. The paper describes TCR Vbeta CDR3 sequencing of 135 peripheral blood samples, made up of 43 ophthalmopathy patients, approximately 73 hyperthyroidism patients and some 17 progressor patients.

Sequences GTSNPN (CDR1) and SVGIG (CDR2) are obtained from the germline V gene (reference sequence). From the cysteine through the phenylalanine, the CDR3 covers 14 amino acids. Only the CDR3 region is kept as DNA, spanning 42 bases read in frame from base 1. V is clipped by 5 bases and J by 2 bases, and the sequence between their germline boundaries is 13 bases long. Results and caveats for the whole study, not just this receptor: Most expanded thyroid clonotypes (frequency above 0.001) were also detected in blood, suggesting blood repertoires may reflect thyroid immune responses. In validation, the model predicted progression to ophthalmopathy a median of about 5.9 months before onset, with about 64% sensitivity and roughly 77% specificity. Sample size was not statistically predetermined, and blinding of investigators to group allocation was not performed. A model built on a 13 V-J signature distinguished ophthalmopathy from stable hyperthyroidism, reaching 85% to 90% sensitivity and 81% to 83% specificity in cross-validation and 80%/75% in testing.

The TCR beta CDR3 regions were amplified from RNA transcripts. The first round of RT-PCR for the TCR CDR3 was performed with the HTBI primer set and the Qiagen OneStep RT-PCR kit. Libraries were constructed in a second round of multiplex PCR, after which size selection and purification were carried out. Sequencing of the libraries was done on an Illumina HiSeq2000 using paired-end 100 bp reads. Regarding the original processing steps: SOAPnuke was used to process the raw data, throwing out any read that contained adapters or uncalled bases, had a mean Phred below 15, or lacked an exact constant-primer or identifier match. COPE v1.2.5 was used to merge the high-quality paired reads, and each unique nucleotide sequence was defined as a clonotype. Clonotypes were aligned to IMGT TRBV, TRBD and TRBJ reference segments using MiTCR v1.1. Only V-J combinations with frequency above 0.0001, covering 99% to 99.2% of repertoires, were analysed. The TCS score was defined as the ratio of F50 (clonal expansion) to E x V (chaos), calculated using BLOSUM62-based TCRdist between CDR3 peptides within each V-J. Welch's t-statistics and random forest reduced 500 to 650 V-J features to 13, which were used in a naive Bayes classifier (R e1071). Through fastp at Q25 and MiXCR, TCRdb rebuilt clones from the public reads, retaining in-frame beta chains. Rows with one shared CDR3 protein collapse into an entry with the most common genes and DNA. V and J calls and clone size were set by TCRdb, not the authors. The sample table lists 550,000 to 800,000 distinct CDR3 sequences, about 18% of them with a count of one. The ten largest clones take up around a sixth of the sample.

A word on this clonotype: What this receptor recognizes is not known. Base qualities are not recorded, but no much larger clone differs from it by a single base.

Graves' hyperthyroidism was defined as stable when no progression to ophthalmopathy occurred over 18 months of follow-up. Hyperthyroidism patients were newly diagnosed, had a disease duration of under 2 months, and were aged 18 to 65 years. The study excluded patients with uncontrolled infections, other autoimmune diseases, pregnancy or lactation. Diagnoses were established on the basis of clinical symptoms, serum thyroxine and TRAb, thyroid ultrasound, and orbital computed tomography. PBMCs were separated from roughly 10 ml of fresh peripheral blood using Ficoll-Paque density gradient centrifugation. Total RNA was extracted using Trizol reagent, and RNA quality was assessed on an Agilent 2100 Bioanalyzer.

The clonotype was recovered from a man over 45 with Graves' hyperthyroidism. Sequencing was carried out using blood. The rearrangement combines TRBV30 with TRBJ1-3; no D gene call is confident. The DNA reads as follows: TGTGCCTGGGGAAAAGGGATCACTGGAAACACCATATATTTT. Its coded protein is CAWGKGITGNTIYF. Reference TRBV30 and TRBJ1-3 proteins supply the regions before and after the CDR3; the full variable domain is: SQTIHQWPATLVQPVGSPLSLECTVEGTSNPNLYWYRQAAGRGLQLLFYSVGIGQISSEVPQNLSASRPQDRQFILSSKKLLLSDSGFYLCAWGKGITGNTIYFGEGSWLTVV.